This T cell receptor (beta chain) was retrieved from a study of T cells in Graves' hyperthyroidism and ophthalmopathy. Many counts were recorded for this clonotype. It was RNA transcripts that yielded the amplified TCR beta CDR3 regions. Initially, a first-round RT-PCR of the TCR CDR3 employed the HTBI primer set. In TCRdb, the multiplex PCR reads were re-called with MiXCR into one record per CDR3 protein. In the table there are roughly 650,000 distinct CDR3 sequences, more than 15% of which are singletons. Between the trimmed V and J ends, which lost 3 bases and 4 bases, there was a span of 18 bases. The germline V gene encodes CDR1 MNHEY and CDR2 SMNVEV (reference sequence). The CDR3 extends over 16 amino acids.

This clonotype originated in a woman aged 40-49 years with Graves' ophthalmopathy. Sequencing was done on a sample of blood. The gene calls are TRBV27 and TRBJ1-1; perhaps TRBD1 as D (6 bases). The CDR3: CASSLTGQTSGTEAFF. The CDR3 nucleotides are TGTGCCAGCAGTTTGACCGGACAGACTTCAGGCACTGAAGCTTTCTTT.